Listed here are 14 T cell receptor beta chains from one sample, sequenced in a study of T-cell memory formation after mild COVID-19 (dated by TCRdb to about 2021). Libraries were prepared through 5' RACE. Sequencing took place on an Illumina NovaSeq 6000. In-frame beta chains were kept once TCRdb had trimmed the public reads at Q25 with fastp and called clones with MiXCR. Under each unique CDR3 protein, matching rows form one entry showing the most common genes and DNA. This sample comprises 300,000 to 400,000 distinct CDR3 sequences, approximately 12% of them detected only once. The biggest ten clones account for about 21% of the sample. The sample consisted of PBMCs or a T cell subset sorted from them (not recorded which). The source is a man aged 18 to 30 who had mild COVID-19 (a few samples of this study predate the infection). The sample titles of this study are shuffled in the database, so cell type and time point are left out; the donor was told from shared clones.

This clonotype was counted many times. The CDR3 DNA sequence: TGCAGTGCTAGAGTTCGGGACAGGGGTTCCGAGCAGTACTTC. This sequence encodes CSARVRDRGSEQYF. This chain connects TRBV20-1 to TRBJ2-7, with 10 bases fitting TRBD1. From germline, CDR1 is DFQATT and CDR2 SNEGSKA (reference sequence). There are 14 residues in the CDR3. V lost 1 base, J lost 6 bases, and 6 bases stayed unmatched.

The CDR3 coding sequence is TGTGCCAGCAGTATCAGCGGGGGGCGAAGTGAGCAGTTCTTC. It codes for CASSISGGRSEQFF. The V gene is TRBV6-4, the J gene TRBJ2-1; 9 bases align to TRBD2. Per the germline V gene, CDR1 is MRHNA and CDR2 is SNTAGT. The CDR3 is 14 amino acids. V was pared by 5 bases and J by 9 bases, with 8 bases of the junction left unmatched.

The V gene is TRBV7-8, the J gene TRBJ1-2; the D is unclear. Germline V gives CDR1 SGHVS, CDR2 FQNEAQ. Trimming stripped 4 bases from V and 4 bases from J, with 13 bases between. The CDR3 is 14 amino acids. As DNA, the CDR3 is TGTGCCAGCAGCTCAGGACGGACCCTCTATGGCTACACCTTC. This sequence encodes CASSSGRTLYGYTF.

The chain uses TRBV7-8 and TRBJ2-3; the match to TRBD2 covers 12 bases. Germline CDR1 SGHVS, CDR2 FQNEAQ. The CDR3 spans 18 residues. J lost 4 bases, V lost 6 bases, and 14 bases had no gene match. The CDR3 sequence is CASSSRASGGAGADTQYF. The CDR3 DNA reads as TGTGCCAGCAGTTCGAGGGCTAGCGGGGGGGCCGGGGCAGATACGCAGTATTTT.

This clonotype was observed a few times. V usage is TRBV19 and J usage is TRBJ2-1; D gene uncertain. Germline loops: CDR1 LNHDA, CDR2 SQIVND (reference sequence). V lost 4 bases and J lost 9, with 10 bases in between. The CDR3 consists of 12 residues. The CDR3 nucleotides are TGTGCCAGTAGTACGCCGGGCGTTGAGCAGTTCTTC. This sequence encodes CASSTPGVEQFF.

In this sample, this clonotype turned up a few times. The chain combines TRBV2 with TRBJ1-5; D gene ambiguous. V lost 6 bases and J lost 3, with 21 bases in between. Germline CDR1 is SNHLY and CDR2 is FYNNEI. The CDR3 has 17 residues. The CDR3 sequence: CASRLLDGNSFNQPQHF. In DNA form, the CDR3 reads TGTGCCAGCAGACTCCTCGATGGGAACAGCTTCAATCAGCCCCAGCATTTT.

The chain has TRBV20-1 and TRBJ1-2; the D gene is possibly TRBD1 (5 bases). This CDR3 region has 16 residues. Deletions cut 0 bases from V and 4 bases from J, with 18 bases between. CDR1 is DFQATT and CDR2 is SNEGSKA in the germline V gene (reference sequence). The CDR3 is CSARDGHQGNSYGYTF. DNA for the CDR3: TGCAGTGCTAGAGATGGCCACCAGGGTAATAGCTATGGCTACACCTTC.

The chain is built from TRBV10-3 and TRBJ2-4; 9 bases line up with TRBD1. There are 13 residues in the CDR3. V trimming: 4 bases; J trimming: 7 bases; junction bases outside the gene matches: 2. Germline V gene sequence: CDR1 ENHRY, CDR2 SYGVKD. CDR3 sequence reads: CAISGGQGNIQYF. DNA for the CDR3: TGTGCCATCAGTGGTGGACAGGGGAACATTCAGTACTTC.

This clonotype came up a few times. The chain uses TRBV24-1 and TRBJ2-5; 11 bases fit TRBD1. CDR1 and CDR2 (germline): KGHDR, SFDVKD. The CDR3 runs to 15 residues. V shed 2 bases, J shed 4 bases, and the junction held 2 bases outside the gene matches. This CDR3 reads CATSDSDRGPETQYF. The DNA of the CDR3 is TGTGCCACCAGTGATTCGGACAGGGGGCCAGAGACCCAGTACTTC.

This clonotype was seen a handful of times. This chain joins TRBV4-2 and TRBJ1-1; D might be TRBD1 (5 bases). Per germline, CDR1 LGHNA and CDR2 YNFKEQ. Between the trimmed V and J ends, which lost 2 bases and 7 bases, there was a span of 26 bases. This CDR3 has 18 amino acids. The CDR3 is CASSQFIPPGSERDEAFF. CDR3 DNA sequence: TGTGCCAGCAGCCAATTTATTCCCCCAGGGTCGGAAAGGGATGAAGCTTTCTTT.

Points on this clonotype: Given a much more abundant clone one base away, this may be a read error. This chain connects TRBV7-2 to TRBJ1-2; D is possibly TRBD1 (5 bases). The CDR3 runs to 14 residues. CDR1 and CDR2 (germline): SGHTA, FQGNSA. CDR3 amino acids: CASSLAEGNYGYAF. The DNA for the CDR3 is TGTGCCAGCAGCTTAGCGGAGGGGAACTATGGCTACGCCTTC.

This clonotype was recorded a few times. V is TRBV6-6 and J is TRBJ2-2; D remains unclear. In germline, CDR1 is MNHNY, CDR2 SVGAGI (reference sequence). Trimming took 0 bases from V and 1 from J, leaving 6 bases between them. The CDR3 spans 15 residues. The CDR3 sequence: CASSYSAENTGELFF. DNA for the CDR3: TGTGCCAGCAGTTACTCCGCTGAGAACACCGGGGAGCTGTTTTTT.

This clonotype came up a few times. The chain recombines TRBV29-1 with TRBJ1-1; D not certain. V was clipped by 6 bases and J by 7 bases, with 12 bases between them. The CDR3 runs to 11 residues. The germline gives CDR1 SQVTM, CDR2 ANQGSEA. The CDR3 protein is CSVTEGYEAFF. Written as DNA, the CDR3 is TGCAGCGTAACGGAAGGGTATGAAGCTTTCTTT.

J is TRBJ2-1 and V is TRBV7-9; D ambiguous. V lost 1 base to trimming and J lost 0 bases, with 16 bases between them. The germline V gene encodes CDR1 SEHNR and CDR2 FQNEAQ (reference sequence). The CDR3 is 18 amino acids. CDR3 DNA sequence: TGTGCCAGCAGCTTAGTTGGCGGCAGGTCAAGCTCCTACAATGAGCAGTTCTTC. Its protein is CASSLVGGRSSSYNEQFF.